The 6 T cell receptor beta chains listed next were all sequenced from one sample in a study of blood T cell repertoires in COVID-19. Produced via immunoSEQ multiplex PCR; TCRdb's table is partial and in-frame only. The sample includes around 94,000 clones, about four fifths of them seen just once. Sequencing was carried out using peripheral blood. The receptors stem from a man aged 55 to 70 with acute or convalescent COVID-19.

The chain employs TRBV3-1 (or the pseudogene TRBV3-2) and TRBJ1-6; D is unclear. The germline gives CDR1 LGHDT, CDR2 YNNKEL (reference sequence). The CDR3 runs 14 residues. V was cut by 5 bases and J by 6 bases, with 11 bases left in between. This CDR3 is CASSFDGLNSPLHF. CDR3 in DNA: TGTGCCAGCAGCTTCGACGGACTTAATTCACCCCTCCACTTT.

The V gene is TRBV19, the J gene TRBJ1-2; D not resolved. This CDR3 spans 13 amino acids. CDR1 LNHDA and CDR2 SQIVND come from the germline V gene (reference sequence). V lost 5 bases to trimming and J lost 2 bases, with 9 bases between them. The CDR3 DNA sequence: TGTGCCAGTAGTGTCAGGAAGAACTATGGCTACACCTTC. Translating gives CASSVRKNYGYTF.

The CDR3 region is CASGQGSSYEQYF. In DNA form, the CDR3 reads TGTGCCAGTGGACAGGGAAGTTCCTACGAGCAGTACTTC. V and J are TRBV19 and TRBJ2-7, with 8 nucleotides matching TRBD1. Trimming removed 8 bases from V and 1 base from J; junction bases left unmatched: 4. The CDR3 covers 13 residues. The germline gives CDR1 LNHDA, CDR2 SQIVND (reference sequence).

This chain links TRBV9 with TRBJ1-1, with TRBD1 as a possible D gene (5 bases). V was shortened by 3 bases and J by 1 base, with 10 bases between the two germline ends. CDR3 length: 14 residues. CDR1 is SGDLS and CDR2 is YYNGEE in the germline V gene. The CDR3 protein is CASSAGGQNTEAFF. The CDR3 DNA reads as TGTGCCAGCAGCGCCGGGGGTCAGAACACTGAAGCTTTCTTT.

The chain employs TRBV4-2 and TRBJ2-7; no clear D. The CDR3 is made up of 12 amino acids. V was shortened by 3 bases and J by 3 bases, with 6 bases between the two germline ends. Germline CDR1 and CDR2: LGHNA and YNFKEQ. CDR3 in amino acids: CASSHGNYEQYF. CDR3 coding DNA: TGTGCCAGCAGCCATGGCAACTACGAGCAGTACTTC.

V gene TRBV5-1 combines with J gene TRBJ1-1, with TRBD1 as a possible D gene (6 bases). Trimming shortened V by 5 bases and J by 3 bases, and 20 bases separated the two germline ends. This CDR3 has 16 residues. Germline assignment: CDR1 SGHRS and CDR2 YFSETQ. CDR3 protein: CASSLIQGPEDTEAFF. Written as DNA, the CDR3 is TGCGCCAGCAGTCTCATACAGGGCCCAGAGGACACTGAAGCTTTCTTT.